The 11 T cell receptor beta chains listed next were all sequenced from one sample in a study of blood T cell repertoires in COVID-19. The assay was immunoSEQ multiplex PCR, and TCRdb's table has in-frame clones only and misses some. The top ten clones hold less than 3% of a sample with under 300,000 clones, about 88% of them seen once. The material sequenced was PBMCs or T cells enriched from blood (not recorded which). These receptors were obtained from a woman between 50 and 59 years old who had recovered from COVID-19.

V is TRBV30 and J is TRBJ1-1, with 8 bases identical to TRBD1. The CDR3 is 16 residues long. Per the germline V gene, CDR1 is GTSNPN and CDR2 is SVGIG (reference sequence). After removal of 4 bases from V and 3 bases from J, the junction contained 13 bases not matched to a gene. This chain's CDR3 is CAWTPTGVMKYTEAFF. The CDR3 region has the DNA TGTGCCTGGACTCCGACAGGGGTAATGAAGTACACTGAAGCTTTCTTT.

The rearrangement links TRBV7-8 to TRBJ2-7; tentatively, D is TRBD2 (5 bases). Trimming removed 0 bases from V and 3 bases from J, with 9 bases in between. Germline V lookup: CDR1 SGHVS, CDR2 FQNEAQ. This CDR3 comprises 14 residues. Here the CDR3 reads CASSLASGNYEQYF. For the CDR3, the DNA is TGTGCCAGCAGCTTAGCATCCGGGAACTACGAGCAGTACTTC. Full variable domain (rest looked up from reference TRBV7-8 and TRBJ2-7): GAGVSQSPRYKVAKRGQDVALRCDPISGHVSLFWYQQALGQGPEFLTYFQNEAQLDKSGLPSDRFFAERPEGSVSTLKIQRTQQEDSAVYLCASSLASGNYEQYFGPGTRLTVT.

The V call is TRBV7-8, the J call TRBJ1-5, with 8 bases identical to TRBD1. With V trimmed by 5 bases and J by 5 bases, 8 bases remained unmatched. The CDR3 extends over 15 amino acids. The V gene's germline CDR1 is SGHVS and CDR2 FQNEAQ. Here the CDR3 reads CASSPRTGRDQPQHF. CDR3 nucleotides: TGTGCCAGCAGCCCCAGGACAGGGAGGGATCAGCCCCAGCATTTT.

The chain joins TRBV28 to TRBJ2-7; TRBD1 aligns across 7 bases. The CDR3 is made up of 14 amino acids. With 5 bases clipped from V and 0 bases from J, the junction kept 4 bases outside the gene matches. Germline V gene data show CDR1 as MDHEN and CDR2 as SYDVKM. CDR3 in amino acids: CASSRDSISYEQYF. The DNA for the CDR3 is TGTGCCAGCAGTCGGGACAGTATCTCCTACGAGCAGTACTTC.

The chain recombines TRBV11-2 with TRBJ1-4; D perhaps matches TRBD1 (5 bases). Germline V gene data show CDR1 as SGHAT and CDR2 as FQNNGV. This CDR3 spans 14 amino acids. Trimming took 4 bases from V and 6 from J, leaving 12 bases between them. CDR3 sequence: CASSSWGGDEKLFF. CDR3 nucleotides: TGTGCCAGCAGCTCATGGGGGGGAGATGAAAAACTGTTTTTT. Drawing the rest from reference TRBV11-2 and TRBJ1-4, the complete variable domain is EAGVAQSPRYKIIEKRQSVAFWCNPISGHATLYWYQQILGQGPKLLIQFQNNGVVDDSQLPKDRFSAERLKGVDSTLKIQPAKLEDSAVYLCASSSWGGDEKLFFGSGTQLSVL.

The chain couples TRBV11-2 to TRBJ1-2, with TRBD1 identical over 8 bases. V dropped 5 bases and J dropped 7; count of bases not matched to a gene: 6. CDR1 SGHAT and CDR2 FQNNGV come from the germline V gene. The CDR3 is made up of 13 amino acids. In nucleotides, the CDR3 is TGTGCCAGCAGCAGGACAGGGAATGCTGGCTACACCTTC. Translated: CASSRTGNAGYTF.

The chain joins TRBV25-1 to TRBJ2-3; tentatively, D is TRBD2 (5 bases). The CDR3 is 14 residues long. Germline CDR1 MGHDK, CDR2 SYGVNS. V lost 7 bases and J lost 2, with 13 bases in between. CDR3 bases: TGTGCCAGCATGGAGGCAGGACCCACAGATACGCAGTATTTT. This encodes CASMEAGPTDTQYF.

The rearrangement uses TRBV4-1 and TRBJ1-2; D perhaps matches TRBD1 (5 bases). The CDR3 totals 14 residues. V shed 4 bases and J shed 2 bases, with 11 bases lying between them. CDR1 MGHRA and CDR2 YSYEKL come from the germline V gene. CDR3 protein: CASSPGRGNYGYTF. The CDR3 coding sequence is TGCGCCAGCAGCCCAGGGAGGGGAAACTATGGCTACACCTTC.

The CDR3 loop reads CASSPMGAMYTEAFF. The CDR3 DNA reads TGTGCCAGCAGCCCAATGGGGGCCATGTACACTGAAGCTTTCTTT. The chain has TRBV7-8 and TRBJ1-1; D perhaps matches TRBD1 (6 bases). The V end was cut by 5 bases, the J end by 3 bases, with 16 bases between. Germline V gives CDR1 SGHVS, CDR2 FQNEAQ. This CDR3 has 15 residues.

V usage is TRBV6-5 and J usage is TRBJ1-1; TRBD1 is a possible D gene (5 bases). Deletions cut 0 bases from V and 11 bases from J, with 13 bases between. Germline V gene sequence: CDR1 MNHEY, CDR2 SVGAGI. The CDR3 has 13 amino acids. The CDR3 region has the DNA TGTGCCAGCAGTTACTCACGGGGGAGGGAGGCTTTCTTT. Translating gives CASSYSRGREAFF.

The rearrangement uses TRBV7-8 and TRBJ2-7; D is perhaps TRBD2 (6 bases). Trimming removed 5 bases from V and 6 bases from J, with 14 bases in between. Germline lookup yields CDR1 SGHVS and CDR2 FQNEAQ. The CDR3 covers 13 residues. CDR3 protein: CASSPLVGGEQYF. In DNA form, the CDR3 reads TGTGCCAGCAGCCCCCTAGTCGGGGGCGAGCAGTACTTC.